This is a list of T cell receptor beta chains from one sample in a study of early T cells in non-severe SARS-CoV-2 infection. TCRdb processed the 5' RACE reads anew with MiXCR; each CDR3 protein has one entry. This table has 60,000 to 90,000 distinct CDR3 sequences, 8.5% to 10% appearing once. The specimen sequenced was whole blood. All receptors come from an adult who was a healthcare worker with PCR-confirmed SARS-CoV-2 infection or an uninfected control (not recorded which). Both conserved end residues are part of each CDR3. Each record gives: V gene, D gene, J gene, clone size, CDR3 protein, CDR3 DNA. A D gene is named only where the DNA matches it firmly. Clone size is given for some rows only: seen once, a few or many times, or a class if the clone is expanded.

TRBV3-1	.	TRBJ1-2	many	CASSVDGNYGYTF	TGTGCCAGCAGCGTGGACGGCAACTATGGCTACACCTTC
TRBV3-1	.	TRBJ2-1	many	CASSQGGSYNEQFF	TGTGCCAGCAGCCAAGGAGGCTCCTACAATGAGCAGTTCTTC
TRBV27	TRBD1	TRBJ2-2	many	CASSRQGVTGELFF	TGTGCCAGCAGTAGACAGGGGGTCACCGGGGAGCTGTTTTTT
TRBV3-1	.	TRBJ2-3	few	CASSQGSSPTQYF	TGTGCCAGCAGCCAAGGGTCCAGCCCGACGCAGTATTTT
TRBV3-1	TRBD1	TRBJ2-7	.	CASRTGVGEQYF	TGTGCCAGCAGAACAGGGGTCGGCGAGCAGTACTTC
TRBV20-1	TRBD1	TRBJ2-7	few	CSAAGQAYEQYF	TGCAGTGCCGCCGGACAGGCCTACGAGCAGTACTTC
TRBV12-3/TRBV12-4	.	TRBJ2-1	many	CASSLGLSSYNEQFF	TGTGCCAGCAGTTTAGGCCTGAGCTCCTACAATGAGCAGTTCTTC
TRBV7-2	.	TRBJ1-3	.	CASSPDRFSGNTIYF	TGTGCCAGCAGCCCTGACAGATTCTCTGGAAACACCATATATTTT
TRBV28	TRBD1	TRBJ2-1	.	CASRDRGWNEQFF	TGTGCCAGTCGGGACAGGGGTTGGAATGAGCAGTTCTTC
TRBV27	TRBD2	TRBJ2-7	many	CASSSGLAYEQYF	TGTGCCAGCAGTTCCGGACTAGCCTACGAGCAGTACTTC
TRBV28	.	TRBJ1-2	many	CASSFPPGTQFSSYGYTF	TGTGCCAGCAGTTTCCCCCCGGGTACCCAGTTCTCTAGCTATGGCTACACCTTC
TRBV7-9	TRBD1	TRBJ2-2	many	CASSSSGQGNTGELFF	TGTGCCAGCAGCTCCTCGGGACAGGGGAACACCGGGGAGCTGTTTTTT
TRBV27	.	TRBJ1-5	.	CASGYQPQHF	TGTGCCAGCGGTTATCAGCCCCAGCATTTT
TRBV2	.	TRBJ1-1	many	CASSDGQTLNTEAFF	TGTGCCAGCAGTGATGGACAGACCCTGAACACTGAAGCTTTCTTT
TRBV3-1	.	TRBJ2-3	.	CASSQFRSTDTQYF	TGTGCCAGCAGCCAATTTAGAAGCACAGATACGCAGTATTTT
TRBV14	.	TRBJ2-2	.	CASSQRVRLTNTGELFF	TGTGCCAGCAGCCAAAGGGTCAGACTTACGAACACCGGGGAGCTGTTTTTT
TRBV5-1	.	TRBJ2-5	.	CASSSPRGAQRRETQYF	TGCGCCAGCAGCTCCCCCCGGGGGGCGCAGAGGAGAGAGACCCAGTACTTC
TRBV28	TRBD1	TRBJ2-2	many	CASSDGQGATYSGELFF	TGTGCCAGCAGCGATGGACAGGGGGCGACTTACTCCGGGGAGCTGTTTTTT
TRBV10-3	.	TRBJ2-1	.	CATGAAAGEQFF	TGTGCCACGGGGGCGGCGGCGGGTGAGCAGTTCTTC
TRBV10-2	.	TRBJ1-2	many	CASSDTGSGYFDYGYTF	TGCGCCAGCAGCGATACAGGGAGCGGGTATTTCGACTATGGCTACACCTTC
TRBV30	.	TRBJ1-5	.	CAWSAPGASNQPQHF	TGTGCCTGGAGTGCTCCGGGGGCCAGCAATCAGCCCCAGCATTTT
TRBV11-1	TRBD1	TRBJ2-3	few	CASSLTTGAGDTQYF	TGTGCCAGCAGCTTAACGACAGGGGCTGGAGATACGCAGTATTTT
TRBV4-1	TRBD1	TRBJ1-6	many	CASSRSDREESPLHF	TGCGCCAGCAGCCGTTCCGACAGGGAAGAGTCACCCCTCCACTTT
TRBV9	.	TRBJ2-3	.	CASSVAEAPLTDTQYF	TGTGCCAGCAGCGTAGCGGAAGCGCCGCTCACAGATACGCAGTATTTT
TRBV7-9	.	TRBJ1-1	many	CASSLDLGPGTEAFF	TGTGCCAGCAGCTTAGATCTGGGTCCAGGAACTGAAGCTTTCTTT
TRBV6-2/TRBV6-3	.	TRBJ1-2	.	CASSYGTRLLGYGYTF	TGTGCCAGCAGTTATGGGACAAGACTTCTTGGCTATGGCTACACCTTC
TRBV20-1	.	TRBJ2-1	few	CSCSDEQFF	TGCAGTTGTAGCGATGAGCAGTTCTTC
TRBV5-1	TRBD2	TRBJ2-7	.	CASSSGLAGASEQYF	TGCGCCAGCAGCTCTGGTCTAGCGGGAGCCTCCGAGCAGTACTTC
TRBV7-8	.	TRBJ2-7	.	CASSLALPIKGPGEQYF	TGTGCCAGCAGCTTAGCGCTCCCGATCAAAGGGCCGGGCGAGCAGTACTTC
TRBV18	TRBD2	TRBJ2-1	.	CASSPSLAGASYNEQFF	TGTGCCAGCTCACCCTCACTAGCGGGAGCCTCCTACAATGAGCAGTTCTTC
TRBV2	TRBD1	TRBJ2-7	.	CASSEGTAAEQYF	TGTGCCAGCAGCGAAGGGACAGCCGCCGAGCAGTACTTC
TRBV7-9	TRBD1	TRBJ2-1	many	CASSLNGDSLYNEQFF	TGTGCCAGCAGCTTAAATGGGGACAGTCTCTACAATGAGCAGTTCTTC
TRBV7-2	.	TRBJ2-7	few	CASSPGPYEQYF	TGTGCCAGCAGCCCCGGCCCCTACGAGCAGTACTTC
TRBV6-1	TRBD1	TRBJ1-1	few	CASSGEGTGRAFF	TGTGCCAGCAGTGGGGAAGGGACAGGTCGAGCTTTCTTT
TRBV28	.	TRBJ2-3	many	CASSLEGKPQYF	TGTGCCAGCAGTTTAGAGGGGAAGCCGCAGTATTTT
TRBV6-5	.	TRBJ2-4	.	CASSYQGIQYF	TGTGCCAGCAGTTACCAGGGAATTCAGTACTTC
TRBV12-2	.	TRBJ2-3	few	CASRTPGQPVAQIRSIF	.
TRBV7-2	TRBD1	TRBJ1-4	many	CASSLGTGGWNEKLFF	TGTGCCAGCAGCTTAGGAACAGGGGGCTGGAATGAAAAACTGTTTTTT
TRBV20-1	.	TRBJ2-2	many	CSASLRRSNTGELFF	TGCAGTGCTTCCCTGCGGCGATCGAACACCGGGGAGCTGTTTTTT
TRBV6-6	.	TRBJ1-1	.	CASSQPGGPTGTEAFF	TGTGCCAGCAGTCAACCCGGGGGCCCCACGGGGACTGAAGCTTTCTTT
TRBV20-1	TRBD2	TRBJ2-1	many	CSVAGEGSYNEQFF	TGCAGTGTAGCGGGAGAGGGATCCTACAATGAGCAGTTCTTC
TRBV28	TRBD2	TRBJ2-3	few	CASSSDRGGSADTQYF	TGTGCCAGCAGTTCAGATAGGGGCGGGAGTGCGGATACGCAGTATTTT
TRBV20-1	.	TRBJ1-3	many	CSATPGAGNTIYF	TGCAGTGCTACCCCAGGAGCAGGAAACACCATATATTTT
TRBV28	TRBD1	TRBJ2-7	once	CANRPGQGISYEQYF	TGTGCCAACAGGCCGGGACAGGGGATCAGCTACGAGCAGTACTTC
TRBV6-2/TRBV6-3	TRBD2	TRBJ2-1	few	CASSPLAGERDEQFF	TGTGCCAGCAGTCCACTAGCGGGAGAACGGGATGAGCAGTTCTTC
TRBV14	.	TRBJ2-7	.	CVSSHVLSYEQYF	TGTGTCAGCAGCCACGTCCTAAGCTACGAGCAGTACTTC
TRBV19	TRBD2	TRBJ2-3	many	CASSETSGNTDTQYF	TGTGCCAGTAGTGAAACTAGCGGGAACACAGATACGCAGTATTTT
TRBV20-1	.	TRBJ1-5	few	CSAATGYEHQPQHF	TGCAGTGCAGCAACAGGGTATGAGCATCAGCCCCAGCATTTT